These T cell receptor beta chains were read from a single sample in a study of shared clonotypes between healthy human individuals. Measured with immunoSEQ multiplex PCR; TCRdb has only the in-frame clones, and not every one. Among approximately 500,000 clones listed, almost 97% were seen once. Sequencing was done on a sample of naive CD4+ T cells sorted from blood. These receptors came from a woman younger than 45 in good health. CDR3s include the opening cysteine and the closing phenylalanine or tryptophan. A D gene is named only where the DNA matches it firmly. Size values are once, few and many counts, or a class for expanded clones, and some rows have none.

j_gene,len,abundance,d_gene,v_gene,CDR3nt,CDR3aa
TRBJ2-3,18,NA,TRBD1,TRBV7-9,TGTGCCAGCAGCTTACCGTCAAGGGGGCTAGTAAACACAGATACGCAGTATTTT,CASSLPSRGLVNTDTQYF
TRBJ1-2,14,NA,NA,TRBV14,TGTGCCAGCAGCCATGTTACCGGGGACTATGGCTACACCTTC,CASSHVTGDYGYTF
TRBJ2-5,15,NA,NA,TRBV14,TGTGCCAGCAGCCCCACCGGGGGGCGCCGGGAGACCCAGTACTTC,CASSPTGGRRETQYF
TRBJ1-2,15,NA,NA,TRBV18,TGTGCCAGCTCACCACCGGGGGGGATAGACTATGGCTACACCTTC,CASSPPGGIDYGYTF
TRBJ2-7,14,NA,NA,TRBV27,TGTGCCAGCAGTTTAGCAATGAGCTCCTACGAGCAGTACTTC,CASSLAMSSYEQYF
TRBJ2-7,15,NA,NA,TRBV6-5,TGTGCCAGCTCCCGGGAATTCAGGGGAGGACACGAGCAGTACTTC,CASSREFRGGHEQYF
TRBJ2-5,15,NA,NA,TRBV10-3,TGTGCCATCAGTGAGCGGGAGGGACAGAAAGAGACCCAGTACTTC,CAISEREGQKETQYF
TRBJ1-1,14,NA,NA,TRBV11-2,TGTGCCAGCTCGCCCCTCAGGGGAGAAACTGAAGCTTTCTTT,CASSPLRGETEAFF
TRBJ2-2,13,NA,TRBD1,TRBV5-1,TGCGCCAGCAGCGCACAGGGGTCCGGGGAGCTGTTTTTT,CASSAQGSGELFF
TRBJ1-1,12,few,TRBD1,TRBV7-9,TGTGCCAGCAGCATTAGGACAGGAGAAGCTTTCTTT,CASSIRTGEAFF
TRBJ2-7,15,NA,TRBD2,TRBV5-5,TGTGCCAGCAGCTTGGCCCTCCTAGCGGTCTACGAGCAGTACTTC,CASSLALLAVYEQYF
TRBJ2-1,14,NA,NA,TRBV11-2,TGTGCCAGCAGCTCCCGGTCCGACCTCAATGAGCAGTTCTTC,CASSSRSDLNEQFF
TRBJ2-7,15,NA,TRBD1,TRBV28,TGTGCCGTCCAAACCGGGACAGGAACCTTCTACGAGCAGTACTTC,CAVQTGTGTFYEQYF
TRBJ1-1,13,NA,NA,TRBV2,TGTGCCAGCAGCTTACAGGGTTTCACTGAAGCTTTCTTT,CASSLQGFTEAFF
TRBJ1-5,15,NA,TRBD1,TRBV19,TGTGCCAGTAAAGCCGGGACAGGGGATTATCAGCCCCAGCATTTT,CASKAGTGDYQPQHF
TRBJ2-1,18,NA,TRBD2,TRBV9,TGTGCCAGCAGCGTAAGGCCCCACGGCGCTAGCGGGGGAGGTGAGCAGTTCTTC,CASSVRPHGASGGGEQFF
TRBJ2-7,17,NA,NA,TRBV18,TGTGCCAGCTCACCCAAGGCCGGGCTAGAGGGAACCTACGAGCAGTACTTC,CASSPKAGLEGTYEQYF
TRBJ1-4,13,NA,NA,TRBV18,TGTGCCAGCTCACCACGAACTAATGAAAAACTGTTTTTT,CASSPRTNEKLFF
TRBJ1-5,15,once,TRBD1,TRBV5-5,TGTGCCAGCAGCTCCGGGACAGGGGCAAATCAGCCCCAGCATTTT,CASSSGTGANQPQHF
TRBJ2-3,18,NA,TRBD1,TRBV5-5,TGTGCCAGCAGCCCAACCCCCCAGACAGGGGTGAGGACAGATACGCAGTATTTT,CASSPTPQTGVRTDTQYF
TRBJ2-3,14,NA,NA,TRBV19,TGTGCCAGTAGTATGAGATCCGGAGTAGATACGCAGTATTTT,CASSMRSGVDTQYF
TRBJ1-1,14,NA,TRBD1,TRBV27,TGTGCCAGCAGTTCGGGACAGGCGAACACTGAAGCTTTCTTT,CASSSGQANTEAFF
TRBJ2-1,17,NA,NA,TRBV7-9,TGTGCCAGCAGCTTCCCCCCCAGCGCGAGCTCCTACAATGAGCAGTTCTTC,CASSFPPSASSYNEQFF
TRBJ2-7,15,NA,NA,TRBV28,TGTGCCAGCAGTCGGACCTTTCTAGGGATGGACGAGCAGTACTTC,CASSRTFLGMDEQYF
TRBJ2-5,12,NA,NA,TRBV18,TGTGCCAGCTCACCTCAAAAAGAGACCCAGTACTTC,CASSPQKETQYF
TRBJ1-1,15,NA,TRBD1,TRBV7-2,TGTGCCAGCAGCTTAGCGCCGGGACAGGGAACAGAAGCTTTCTTT,CASSLAPGQGTEAFF
TRBJ1-6,14,NA,NA,TRBV28,TGTGCCACCACCCCGGGATTCTTGCGTTCACCCCTCCACTTT,CATTPGFLRSPLHF
TRBJ1-1,16,NA,TRBD1,TRBV7-9,TGTGCCAGCAGCCGCGGGACAGGGGGCAAGAACACTGAAGCTTTCTTT,CASSRGTGGKNTEAFF
TRBJ1-4,14,NA,NA,TRBV28,TGTGCCAGCAGTCTAGGGTACAGGGATGAAAAACTGTTTTTT,CASSLGYRDEKLFF
TRBJ2-3,15,NA,NA,TRBV15,TGTGCCACCAGCAGAGATTTAGCCGAAGTTCGTACGCAGTATTTT,CATSRDLAEVRTQYF
TRBJ2-3,15,NA,TRBD2,TRBV19,TGTGCCAGCGCCCTCCCTAGCGGCCACACAGATACGCAGTATTTT,CASALPSGHTDTQYF
TRBJ2-5,17,NA,TRBD2,TRBV4-2,TGTGCCAGCAGCCAAGCAAGTCTAGCGGGAGGACGAGAGACCCAGTACTTC,CASSQASLAGGRETQYF
TRBJ2-5,11,NA,NA,TRBV29-1,TGCAGCGGGAGGGGGCAAGAGACCCAGTACTTC,CSGRGQETQYF
TRBJ1-2,15,NA,NA,TRBV19,TGTGCCAGTAGTATGTCGGCAGGGGCCGGCTATGGCTACACCTTC,CASSMSAGAGYGYTF
TRBJ1-4,14,NA,TRBD1,TRBV4-2,TGTGCCAGCAGCCAAGCAGGACAGGGGGTAAAACTGTTTTTT,CASSQAGQGVKLFF
TRBJ2-2,15,once,NA,TRBV11-1,TGTGCCAGCAGCCGGACGAGGATGAACACCGGGGAGCTGTTTTTT,CASSRTRMNTGELFF
TRBJ1-2,14,once,NA,TRBV27,TGTGCCAGCAGTTGGGCACCGCGGGGATGGGGCTACACCTTC,CASSWAPRGWGYTF
TRBJ2-7,14,NA,NA,TRBV2,TGTGCCAGCAGTATCAGGACGGGGTTGTACGAGCAGTACTTC,CASSIRTGLYEQYF
TRBJ2-1,16,NA,TRBD2,TRBV28,TGTGCCAGCATGGGACTAGCGGGGGGACTCTACAATGAGCAGTTCTTC,CASMGLAGGLYNEQFF
TRBJ2-1,16,NA,NA,TRBV4-1,TGCGCCAGCAGCCAAGCGGTTACCGGTTCCTACAATGAGCAGTTCTTC,CASSQAVTGSYNEQFF
TRBJ2-3,17,NA,TRBD2,TRBV2,TGTGCCAGCACGCCGGGACTAGCGGGAGTAGGGGGAGATACGCAGTATTTT,CASTPGLAGVGGDTQYF
TRBJ2-7,16,NA,NA,TRBV18,TGTGCCAGCTCACCCGGACGGCGGCTCCTTTCCTACGAGCAGTACTTC,CASSPGRRLLSYEQYF
TRBJ2-2,16,NA,TRBD2,TRBV2,TGTGCCAGCAGTGAAACGGCTAGCGGTTACACCGGGGAGCTGTTTTTT,CASSETASGYTGELFF
TRBJ1-2,13,NA,TRBD1,TRBV6-6,TGTGCCAGCAGTATCGACAGGGACGATGGCTACACCTTC,CASSIDRDDGYTF
TRBJ1-6,14,NA,TRBD1,TRBV30,TGTGCCTGGAGTACGGACAGGGGTATTTCACCCCTCCACTTT,CAWSTDRGISPLHF
TRBJ1-5,16,NA,TRBD1,TRBV28,TGTGCCAGCTGTCCCCGGGACAGGGAGTTGGGTCAGCCCCAGCATTTT,CASCPRDRELGQPQHF
TRBJ2-1,12,once,NA,TRBV19,TGTGCCAGTAGTATTCAGGGGAACGAGCAGTTCTTC,CASSIQGNEQFF